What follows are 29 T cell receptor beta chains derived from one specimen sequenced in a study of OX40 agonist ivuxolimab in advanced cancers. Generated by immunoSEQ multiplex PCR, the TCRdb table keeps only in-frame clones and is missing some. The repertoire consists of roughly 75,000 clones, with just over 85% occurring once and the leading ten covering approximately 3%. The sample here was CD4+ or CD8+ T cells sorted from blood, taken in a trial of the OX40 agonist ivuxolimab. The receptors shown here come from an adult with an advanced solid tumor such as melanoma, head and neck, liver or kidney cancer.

CDR3: CASSSLDRGLGQYF. As DNA, the CDR3 is TGTGCCAGCAGCTCTCTGGACAGGGGGTTGGGGCAGTACTTC. The chain combines TRBV5-5 with TRBJ2-7; 10 bases map to TRBD1. With V trimmed by 3 bases and J by 9 bases, 9 bases remained unmatched. This CDR3 comprises 14 residues. Germline loops: CDR1 SGHKS, CDR2 YYEKEE (reference sequence).

CDR3 residues: CASRRWPGRRNTEAFF. CDR3 DNA: TGTGCCAGCAGACGGTGGCCAGGGAGGAGAAACACTGAAGCTTTCTTT. This chain connects TRBV5-8 to TRBJ1-1; TRBD1 is a possible D gene (5 bases). Trimming shortened V by 5 bases and J by 2 bases, and 19 bases separated the two germline ends. This CDR3 is built from 16 residues. The germline V gene encodes CDR1 SGHTS and CDR2 YDEGEE.

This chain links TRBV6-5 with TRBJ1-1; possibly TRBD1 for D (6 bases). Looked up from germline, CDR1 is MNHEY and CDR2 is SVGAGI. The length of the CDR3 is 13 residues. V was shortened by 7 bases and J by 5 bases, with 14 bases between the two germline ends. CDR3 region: CASTRFRGTEAFF. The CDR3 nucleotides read TGTGCCAGCACCCGGTTCAGGGGTACTGAAGCTTTCTTT.

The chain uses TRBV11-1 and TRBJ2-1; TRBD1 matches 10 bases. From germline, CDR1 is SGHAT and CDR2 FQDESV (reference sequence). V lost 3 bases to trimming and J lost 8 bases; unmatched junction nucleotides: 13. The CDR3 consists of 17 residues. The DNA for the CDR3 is TGTGCCAGCAGCTTGGAGGGACAGGGGTACTCCGGCGATGAGCAGTTCTTC. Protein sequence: CASSLEGQGYSGDEQFF.

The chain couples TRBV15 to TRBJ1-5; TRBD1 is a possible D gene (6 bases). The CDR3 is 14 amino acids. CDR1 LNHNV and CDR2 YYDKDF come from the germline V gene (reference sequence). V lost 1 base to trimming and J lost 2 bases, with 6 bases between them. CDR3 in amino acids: CATSRAGGNQPQHF. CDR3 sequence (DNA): TGTGCCACCAGCAGAGCAGGGGGCAATCAGCCCCAGCATTTT.

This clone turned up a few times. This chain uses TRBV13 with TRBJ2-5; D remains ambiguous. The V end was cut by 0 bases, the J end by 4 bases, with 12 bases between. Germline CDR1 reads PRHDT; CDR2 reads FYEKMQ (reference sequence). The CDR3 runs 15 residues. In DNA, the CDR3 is TGTGCCAGCAGCTTAGGCCGGGCCCCTAGAGAGACCCAGTACTTC. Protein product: CASSLGRAPRETQYF.

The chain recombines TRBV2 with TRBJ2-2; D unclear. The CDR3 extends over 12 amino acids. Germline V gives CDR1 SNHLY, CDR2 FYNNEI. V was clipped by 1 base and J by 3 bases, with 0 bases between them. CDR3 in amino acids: CASSEDTGELFF. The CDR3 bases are TGTGCCAGCAGTGAAGACACCGGGGAGCTGTTTTTT.

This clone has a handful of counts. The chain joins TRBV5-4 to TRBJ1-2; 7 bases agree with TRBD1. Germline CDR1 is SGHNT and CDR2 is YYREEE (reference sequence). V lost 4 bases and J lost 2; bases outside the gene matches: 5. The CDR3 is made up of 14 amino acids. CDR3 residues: CASSPRGENYGYTF. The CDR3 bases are TGTGCCAGCAGCCCCAGGGGGGAAAACTATGGCTACACCTTC.

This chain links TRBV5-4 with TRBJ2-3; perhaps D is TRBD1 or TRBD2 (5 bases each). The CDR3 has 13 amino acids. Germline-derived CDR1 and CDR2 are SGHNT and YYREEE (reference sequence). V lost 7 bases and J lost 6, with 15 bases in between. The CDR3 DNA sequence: TGTGCCAGCGCCAACCTTGGGGACGATACGCAGTATTTT. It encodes CASANLGDDTQYF.

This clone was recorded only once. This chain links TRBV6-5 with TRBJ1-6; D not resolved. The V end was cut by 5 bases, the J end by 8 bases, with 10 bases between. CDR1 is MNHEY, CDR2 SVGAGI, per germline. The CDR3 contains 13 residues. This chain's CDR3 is CASSEYEDSPLHF. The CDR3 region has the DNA TGTGCCAGCAGTGAATACGAGGATTCACCCCTCCACTTT.

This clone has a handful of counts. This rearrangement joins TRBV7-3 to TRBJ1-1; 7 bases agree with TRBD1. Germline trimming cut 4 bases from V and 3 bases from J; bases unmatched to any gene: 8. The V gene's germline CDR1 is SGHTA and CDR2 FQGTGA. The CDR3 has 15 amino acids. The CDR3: CASSSQGPSYTEAFF. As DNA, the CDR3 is TGTGCCAGCAGCTCACAGGGGCCCTCATACACTGAAGCTTTCTTT.

The CDR3 bases are TGTGCCAGCAGGGGGACAGGGGGTTTATCCTATAATTCACCCCTCCACTTT. Translated: CASRGTGGLSYNSPLHF. V usage is TRBV2 and J usage is TRBJ1-6; TRBD1 aligns across 11 bases. The junction had 5 bases not matched to a gene; V was cut back by 6 bases and J by 1 base. The germline V gene has CDR1 SNHLY and CDR2 FYNNEI. The CDR3 consists of 17 residues.

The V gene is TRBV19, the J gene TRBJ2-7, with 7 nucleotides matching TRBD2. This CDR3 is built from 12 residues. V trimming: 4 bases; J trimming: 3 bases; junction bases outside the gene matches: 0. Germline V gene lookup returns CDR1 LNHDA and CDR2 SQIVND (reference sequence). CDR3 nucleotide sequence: TGTGCCAGTAGTACTAGCGGCTACGAGCAGTACTTC. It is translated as CASSTSGYEQYF.

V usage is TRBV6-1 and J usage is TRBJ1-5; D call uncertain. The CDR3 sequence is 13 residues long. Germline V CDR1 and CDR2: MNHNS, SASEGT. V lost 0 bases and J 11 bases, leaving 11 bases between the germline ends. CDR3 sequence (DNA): TGTGCCAGCAGTGAAGCGTCCCCCCAGGCCCAGCATTTT. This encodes CASSEASPQAQHF.

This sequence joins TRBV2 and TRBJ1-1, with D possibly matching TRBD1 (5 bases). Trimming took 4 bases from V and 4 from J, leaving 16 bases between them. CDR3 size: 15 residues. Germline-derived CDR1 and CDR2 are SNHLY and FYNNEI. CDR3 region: CASSVLGGTGTEAFF. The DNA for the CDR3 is TGTGCCAGCAGTGTACTTGGGGGAACGGGCACTGAAGCTTTCTTT.

The CDR3 reads CSVDTGRGRETQYF. CDR3 DNA: TGCAGCGTTGATACTGGCCGAGGGAGAGAGACCCAGTACTTC. J is TRBJ2-5 and V is TRBV29-1, with D possibly being TRBD2 (5 bases). This CDR3 region has 14 residues. Deletions cut 3 bases from V and 4 bases from J, with 15 bases between. Germline CDR1 reads SQVTM; CDR2 reads ANQGSEA. Filled out from reference TRBV29-1 and TRBJ2-5, the complete variable domain reads SAVISQKPSRDICQRGTSLTIQCQVDSQVTMMFWYRQQPGQSLTLIATANQGSEATYESGFVIDKFPISRPNLTFSTLTVSNMSPEDSSIYLCSVDTGRGRETQYFGPGTRLLVL.

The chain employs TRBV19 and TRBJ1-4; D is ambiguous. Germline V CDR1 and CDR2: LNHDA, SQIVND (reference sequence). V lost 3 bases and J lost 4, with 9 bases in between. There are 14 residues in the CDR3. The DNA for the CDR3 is TGTGCCAGTAGTATTGATGTGCTTAATGAAAAACTGTTTTTT. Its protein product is CASSIDVLNEKLFF.

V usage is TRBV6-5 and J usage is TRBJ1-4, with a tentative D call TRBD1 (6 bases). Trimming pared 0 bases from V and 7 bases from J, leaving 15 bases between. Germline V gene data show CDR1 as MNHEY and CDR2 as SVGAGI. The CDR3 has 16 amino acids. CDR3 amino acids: CASSYSTSGAGEKLFF. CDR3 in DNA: TGTGCCAGCAGTTACTCGACTTCAGGGGCGGGTGAAAAACTGTTTTTT.

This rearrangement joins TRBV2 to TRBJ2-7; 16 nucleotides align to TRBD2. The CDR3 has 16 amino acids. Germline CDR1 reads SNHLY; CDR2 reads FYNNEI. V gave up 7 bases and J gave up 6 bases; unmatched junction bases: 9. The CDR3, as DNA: TGTGCCAGCAAATTCGGGACTAGCGGGGGGGCAGGCGAGCAGTACTTC. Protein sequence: CASKFGTSGGAGEQYF.

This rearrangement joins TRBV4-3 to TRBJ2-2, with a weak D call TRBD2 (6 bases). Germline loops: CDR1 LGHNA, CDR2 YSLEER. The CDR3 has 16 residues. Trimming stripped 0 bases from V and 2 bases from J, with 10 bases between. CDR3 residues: CASSQDLRGNTGELFF. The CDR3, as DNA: TGCGCCAGCAGCCAAGATCTGCGGGGTAACACCGGGGAGCTGTTTTTT.

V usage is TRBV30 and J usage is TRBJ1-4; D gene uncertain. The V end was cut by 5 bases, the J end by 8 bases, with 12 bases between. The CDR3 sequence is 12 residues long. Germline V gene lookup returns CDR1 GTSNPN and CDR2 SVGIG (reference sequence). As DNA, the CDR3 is TGTGCCTGGGCTGGGTCGCGGGAAAAACTGTTTTTT. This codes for CAWAGSREKLFF.

CDR3 in DNA: TGTGCCAGTAGTATAAGGTCCGGAAACACCATATATTTT. Its protein product is CASSIRSGNTIYF. V is TRBV19 and J is TRBJ1-3; D not resolved. V gave up 2 bases and J gave up 4 bases, with 6 bases separating them. This CDR3 is built from 13 residues. Germline assignment: CDR1 LNHDA and CDR2 SQIVND (reference sequence).

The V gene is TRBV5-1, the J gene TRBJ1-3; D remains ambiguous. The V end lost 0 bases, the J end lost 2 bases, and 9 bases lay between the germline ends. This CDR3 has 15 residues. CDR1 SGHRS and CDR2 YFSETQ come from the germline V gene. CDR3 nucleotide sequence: TGCGCCAGCAGCTTGGAGGGCGGGACTGGAAACACCATATATTTT. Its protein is CASSLEGGTGNTIYF.

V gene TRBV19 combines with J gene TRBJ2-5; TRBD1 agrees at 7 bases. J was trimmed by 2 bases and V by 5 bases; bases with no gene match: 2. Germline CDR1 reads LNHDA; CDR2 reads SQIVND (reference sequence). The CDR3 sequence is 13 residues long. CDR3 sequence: CASSPRGQETQYF. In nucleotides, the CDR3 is TGTGCCAGTAGTCCCAGGGGGCAAGAGACCCAGTACTTC.

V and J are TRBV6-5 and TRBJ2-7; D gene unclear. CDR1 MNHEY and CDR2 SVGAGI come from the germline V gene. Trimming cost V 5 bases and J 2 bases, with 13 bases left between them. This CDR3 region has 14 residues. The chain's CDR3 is CASSADRFPYEQYF. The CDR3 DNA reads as TGTGCCAGCAGTGCAGACCGTTTTCCCTACGAGCAGTACTTC.

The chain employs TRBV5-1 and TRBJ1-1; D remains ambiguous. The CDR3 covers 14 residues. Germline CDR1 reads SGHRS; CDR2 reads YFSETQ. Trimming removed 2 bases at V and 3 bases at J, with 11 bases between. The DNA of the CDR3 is TGCGCCAGCAGCTTCGATCCGGTGGACACTGAAGCTTTCTTT. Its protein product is CASSFDPVDTEAFF.

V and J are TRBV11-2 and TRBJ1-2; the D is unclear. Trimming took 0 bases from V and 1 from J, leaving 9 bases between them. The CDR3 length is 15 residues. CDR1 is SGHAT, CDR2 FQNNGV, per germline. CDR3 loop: CASSLEAAVNYGYTF. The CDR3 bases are TGTGCCAGCAGCTTAGAGGCAGCGGTTAACTATGGCTACACCTTC. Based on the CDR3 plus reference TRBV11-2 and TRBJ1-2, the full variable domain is EAGVAQSPRYKIIEKRQSVAFWCNPISGHATLYWYQQILGQGPKLLIQFQNNGVVDDSQLPKDRFSAERLKGVDSTLKIQPAKLEDSAVYLCASSLEAAVNYGYTFGSGTRLTVV.

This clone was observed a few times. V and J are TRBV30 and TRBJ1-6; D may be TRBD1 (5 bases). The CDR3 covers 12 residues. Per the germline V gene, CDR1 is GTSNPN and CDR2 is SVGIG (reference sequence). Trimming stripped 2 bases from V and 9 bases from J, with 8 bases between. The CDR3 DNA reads TGTGCCTGGAGTCCGGGGGGTTCACCCCTCCACTTT. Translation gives CAWSPGGSPLHF.

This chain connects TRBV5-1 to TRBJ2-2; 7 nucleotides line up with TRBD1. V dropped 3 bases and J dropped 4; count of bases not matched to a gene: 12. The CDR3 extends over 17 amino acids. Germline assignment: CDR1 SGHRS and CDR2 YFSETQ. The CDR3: CASSWELGGAGTGELFF. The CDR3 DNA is TGCGCCAGCAGCTGGGAACTAGGGGGCGCGGGCACCGGGGAGCTGTTTTTT.